These 29 T cell receptor beta chains were sequenced from one sample in a study of T cell repertoires in cytomegalovirus infection (dated by TCRdb to the late 2010s). The instrument was an Illumina HiSeq 1500. TCRdb redid the processing of the public reads, applying fastp at Q25 and MiXCR, and retained in-frame beta chains. Rows with one shared CDR3 protein collapse into an entry with the most common genes and DNA. The table for this sample lists almost 550,000 distinct CDR3 sequences; approximately 15% of them were counted only once. The ten largest clones capture roughly a quarter of the sample. Sequences were obtained from CD8+ T cells from PBMCs. The origin of the receptors is a human donor in good health (CMV status not recorded). Some clones in this sample may be carry-over from other donors' samples.

The rearrangement joins TRBV5-5 to TRBJ1-3; D not certain. CDR1 and CDR2 (germline): SGHKS, YYEKEE (reference sequence). The CDR3 totals 12 residues. V gave up 3 bases and J gave up 4 bases, with 5 bases separating them. The CDR3 DNA is TGTGCCAGCAGCTACCTCGGAAACACCATATATTTT. The encoded protein is CASSYLGNTIYF.

This clonotype was seen a single time. The chain carries TRBV9 and TRBJ2-1, with D unresolved. Germline CDR1 is SGDLS and CDR2 is YYNGEE. The CDR3 loop spans 11 amino acids. V lost 6 bases, J lost 12 bases, and 13 bases lay in between. The CDR3: CASMGKGMQFF. In nucleotides, the CDR3 is TGTGCCAGCATGGGCAAGGGTATGCAGTTCTTC.

This chain joins TRBV13 and TRBJ1-6, with TRBD1 as a possible D gene (6 bases). The CDR3 sequence is 14 residues long. CDR1 is PRHDT, CDR2 FYEKMQ, per germline (reference sequence). V was pared by 7 bases and J by 4 bases, with 11 bases between. CDR3 amino acids: CASTEQGYNSPLHF. DNA for the CDR3: TGTGCCAGCACCGAACAGGGTTATAATTCACCCCTCCACTTT.

This clonotype was seen a handful of times. This rearrangement joins TRBV25-1 to TRBJ1-6; D is unclear. Germline V gene data show CDR1 as MGHDK and CDR2 as SYGVNS. CDR3 length: 17 amino acids. V was cut by 0 bases and J by 0 bases, with 9 bases left in between. The CDR3 DNA sequence: TGTGCCAGCAGTGAATACGGCAGAACCTCCTATAATTCACCCCTCCACTTT. Amino acid sequence: CASSEYGRTSYNSPLHF.

The sample holds many counts of this clonotype. The rearrangement joins TRBV29-1 to TRBJ1-3, with 9 bases that match TRBD1. J gave up 4 bases and V 1 base, and 5 bases lay outside the gene matches. The CDR3 is made up of 15 amino acids. CDR1 is SQVTM, CDR2 ANQGSEA, per germline. CDR3 sequence: CSVEGGQGDGNTIYF. The CDR3 DNA reads TGCAGCGTTGAAGGGGGACAGGGAGACGGAAACACCATATATTTT.

At least ten counts were recorded for this clonotype. The chain joins TRBV6-5 to TRBJ2-3; possible D gene TRBD2, 5 bases. Per the germline V gene, CDR1 is MNHEY and CDR2 is SVGAGI. This CDR3 is built from 14 residues. The V end lost 6 bases, the J end lost 2 bases, and 12 bases lay between the germline ends. In DNA, the CDR3 is TGTGCCAGCAGCAAGGACTGGGACACAGATACGCAGTATTTT. Translated: CASSKDWDTDTQYF.

This clonotype was detected a few times. The chain employs TRBV29-1 and TRBJ1-5; a possible D gene is TRBD1 (5 bases). Looked up from germline, CDR1 is SQVTM and CDR2 is ANQGSEA. The CDR3 sequence is 12 residues long. The V end was cut by 4 bases, the J end by 6 bases, with 10 bases between. CDR3 sequence reads: CSVGGERQPQHF. For the CDR3, the DNA is TGCAGCGTTGGGGGGGAGCGTCAGCCCCAGCATTTT. The whole variable domain, filled in from reference TRBV29-1 and TRBJ1-5, reads SAVISQKPSRDICQRGTSLTIQCQVDSQVTMMFWYRQQPGQSLTLIATANQGSEATYESGFVIDKFPISRPNLTFSTLTVSNMSPEDSSIYLCSVGGERQPQHFGDGTRLSIL.

This clonotype was counted only a few times. Here the CDR3 reads CASSLAPGRTTYGYTF. CDR3 nucleotide sequence: TGTGCCAGCAGCTTGGCACCGGGGCGCACGACTTATGGCTACACCTTC. The chain carries TRBV5-5 and TRBJ1-2; D perhaps matches TRBD1 (5 bases). Germline lookup yields CDR1 SGHKS and CDR2 YYEKEE (reference sequence). Deletions cut 0 bases from V and 5 bases from J, with 17 bases between. The CDR3 has 16 amino acids.

This clonotype appeared a few times. The V and J genes are TRBV24-1 and TRBJ2-2; no definite D call. Trimming cost V 0 bases and J 1 base, with 17 bases left between them. Germline CDR1 is KGHDR and CDR2 is SFDVKD. CDR3 length equals 19 residues. CDR3 nucleotide sequence: TGTGCCACCAGTGATTTGAAGTTATCGGAAAGGGAGAACACCGGGGAGCTGTTTTTT. The encoded protein is CATSDLKLSERENTGELFF.

This sequence joins TRBV27 and TRBJ2-7; 10 nucleotides agree with TRBD1. The J segment lost 9 bases and the V segment lost 3 bases, leaving 11 bases of the junction unmatched. The CDR3 runs 15 residues. The germline V gene encodes CDR1 MNHEY and CDR2 SMNVEV (reference sequence). CDR3 loop: CASSLSARQGAGQYF. CDR3 sequence (DNA): TGTGCCAGCAGTTTGTCTGCGAGACAGGGGGCCGGGCAGTACTTC.

The rearrangement links TRBV12-3 or TRBV12-4 to TRBJ2-2; D possibly corresponds to TRBD2 (5 bases). The CDR3 spans 14 residues. The V end was cut by 1 base, the J end by 7 bases, with 10 bases between. The chain's CDR3 is CASSLGEFFGELFF. The CDR3 nucleotides are TGTGCCAGCAGTTTAGGGGAGTTCTTCGGGGAGCTGTTTTTT.

This clonotype was recorded many times. V and J are TRBV27 and TRBJ1-6; no definite D call. Germline V gene lookup returns CDR1 MNHEY and CDR2 SMNVEV (reference sequence). Trimming shortened V by 5 bases and J by 9 bases, and 11 bases separated the two germline ends. This CDR3 spans 13 amino acids. In DNA, the CDR3 is TGTGCCAGCAGTCCGCCCCGGAGTTCACCCCTCCACTTT. Its protein is CASSPPRSSPLHF.

In this sample, this clonotype turned up many times. The chain employs TRBV7-9 and TRBJ1-5; no reliable D call. This CDR3 is built from 14 residues. Germline V gives CDR1 SEHNR, CDR2 FQNEAQ (reference sequence). With 1 base removed from V and 7 bases from J, the gap between germline ends came to 11 bases. In nucleotides, the CDR3 is TGTGCCAGCAGCTTAGGGTGGGGTGGACAGCCCCAGCATTTT. Amino acid sequence: CASSLGWGGQPQHF.

Ten or more counts support this clonotype. This chain joins TRBV7-9 and TRBJ2-7, with TRBD1 matching 7 bases. The CDR3 spans 15 residues. Unmatched junction bases numbered 10, after V lost 3 bases and J lost 5 bases. The germline gives CDR1 SEHNR, CDR2 FQNEAQ (reference sequence). CDR3 bases: TGTGCCAGCAGCTTGAGCCGGGGACAGAGGCACGAGCAGTACTTC. Protein: CASSLSRGQRHEQYF.

This clonotype was seen at least ten times. The chain links TRBV7-9 to TRBJ2-7, with 9 bases lining up with TRBD1. This CDR3 spans 14 amino acids. Germline CDR1 SEHNR, CDR2 FQNEAQ (reference sequence). Trimming cost V 5 bases and J 7 bases; bases outside gene matches: 9. The CDR3, as DNA: TGTGCCAGCAGCACGGGACAGGGTATGAGGGAGCAGTACTTC. Its protein product is CASSTGQGMREQYF.

This clonotype was seen a few times. J is TRBJ2-3 and V is TRBV25-1; D call uncertain. The CDR3 loop spans 15 amino acids. V lost 5 bases to trimming and J lost 2 bases, with 14 bases between them. Germline V CDR1 and CDR2: MGHDK, SYGVNS. The CDR3 region has the DNA TGTGCCAGCAGTTACCGGACGGATCCCACAGATACGCAGTATTTT. It codes for CASSYRTDPTDTQYF. Supplemented by reference TRBV25-1 and TRBJ2-3, the full variable domain reads EADIYQTPRYLVIGTGKKITLECSQTMGHDKMYWYQQDPGMELHLIHYSYGVNSTEKGDLSSESTVSRIRTEHFPLTLESARPSHTSQYLCASSYRTDPTDTQYFGPGTRLTVL.

V usage is TRBV5-1 and J usage is TRBJ2-1, with 7 bases matching TRBD2. The ends lost 1 base at V and 9 bases at J; junction bases unmatched: 7. This CDR3 comprises 14 residues. The germline CDR1 and CDR2 sequences are SGHRS and YFSETQ. DNA of the CDR3: TGCGCCAGCAGCTTGATCCAGCGGGGTATTGAGCAGTTCTTC. Amino acids: CASSLIQRGIEQFF.

This clonotype showed up many times. The V gene is TRBV7-3, the J gene TRBJ2-1, with a tentative D call TRBD2 (6 bases). The V end lost 5 bases, the J end lost 8 bases, and 19 bases lay between the germline ends. The CDR3 extends over 15 amino acids. Germline V gene data show CDR1 as SGHTA and CDR2 as FQGTGA. This CDR3 reads CASSPAGTYLDEQFF. For the CDR3, the DNA is TGTGCCAGCAGCCCTGCCGGGACTTACTTGGATGAGCAGTTCTTC.

This clonotype turned up a few times. This chain uses TRBV11-1 with TRBJ2-2, with a possible D match to TRBD1 (6 bases). The germline V gene encodes CDR1 SGHAT and CDR2 FQDESV (reference sequence). Trimming removed 5 bases at V and 4 bases at J, with 23 bases between. The CDR3 is made up of 18 amino acids. The CDR3 DNA sequence: TGTGCCAGCAGCCCCGGACAGTTTCCCATTATTAGCACCGGGGAGCTGTTTTTT. Translation: CASSPGQFPIISTGELFF.

This clonotype was observed many times. This rearrangement joins TRBV7-3 to TRBJ1-2; possible D gene TRBD1, 5 bases. V was pared by 1 base and J by 2 bases, with 8 bases between. This CDR3 contains 14 residues. CDR1 and CDR2 (germline): SGHTA, FQGTGA. The CDR3 loop reads CASSLNGGNYGYTF. CDR3 bases: TGTGCCAGCAGCTTAAATGGGGGAAACTATGGCTACACCTTC.

The chain links TRBV29-1 to TRBJ1-1; 9 nucleotides align to TRBD1. The V and J ends lost 5 bases and 11 bases, in that order; junction bases with no gene match: 9. The CDR3 loop spans 12 amino acids. Germline assignment: CDR1 SQVTM and CDR2 ANQGSEA. The CDR3 protein is CSVLQGAIRAFF. The CDR3, as DNA: TGCAGCGTTTTACAGGGGGCGATCCGGGCTTTCTTT.

This clonotype was seen many times. The chain is built from TRBV12-3 or TRBV12-4 and TRBJ1-1; D not certain. The CDR3 has 14 residues. V dropped 5 bases and J dropped 0 bases, with 10 bases sitting between them. The CDR3 loop is CASSLNDMNTEAFF. The CDR3 nucleotides are TGTGCCAGCAGTCTCAACGACATGAACACTGAAGCTTTCTTT.

A note on this clonotype: A much larger clone sits a single nucleotide away, making a read error possible. Likely a read error: the CDR3 ends without its conserved phenylalanine or tryptophan. The rearrangement joins TRBV27 to TRBJ2-7; 7 bases map to TRBD2. Germline V gene lookup returns CDR1 MNHEY and CDR2 SMNVEV (reference sequence). This CDR3 region has 15 residues. The V and J ends lost 4 bases and 3 bases, in that order; junction bases with no gene match: 9. The CDR3: CASSSIHGGNYEQYS. CDR3 coding DNA: TGTGCCAGCAGTTCCATACACGGGGGGAACTACGAGCAGTACTCC.

There are many counts of this clonotype. The V and J genes are TRBV12-3 or TRBV12-4 and TRBJ2-1, with 7 bases aligning to TRBD1. The CDR3 totals 15 residues. Unmatched junction bases numbered 11, after V lost 5 bases and J lost 7 bases. CDR3 nucleotide sequence: TGTGCCAGCAGTGGGACAGAGGGCTGGAGTAATGAGCAGTTCTTC. It codes for CASSGTEGWSNEQFF.

The rearrangement links TRBV10-3 to TRBJ2-7, with TRBD1 matching 9 bases. V was pared by 10 bases and J by 2 bases, with 3 bases of the junction left unmatched. Germline CDR1 reads ENHRY; CDR2 reads SYGVKD. This CDR3 has 12 amino acids. CDR3 residues: CATTGGTYEQYF. The CDR3 DNA is TGTGCCACAACAGGGGGCACCTACGAGCAGTACTTC.

This clonotype was seen more than once but under ten times. The chain links TRBV5-5 to TRBJ2-7; D might be TRBD2 (5 bases). The CDR3 consists of 14 residues. V was shortened by 6 bases and J by 1 base, with 14 bases between the two germline ends. CDR1 and CDR2 (germline): SGHKS, YYEKEE (reference sequence). The CDR3 loop reads CASTVGSGSYEQYF. The CDR3 bases are TGTGCCAGCACCGTAGGGAGCGGTTCCTACGAGCAGTACTTC. Using reference TRBV5-5 and TRBJ2-7 for the parts outside the CDR3, the full variable domain is DAGVTQSPTHLIKTRGQQVTLRCSPISGHKSVSWYQQVLGQGPQFIFQYYEKEERGRGNFPDRFSARQFPNYSSELNVNALLLGDSALYLCASTVGSGSYEQYFGPGTRLTVT.

The gene calls are TRBV15 and TRBJ1-5; possible D gene TRBD1, 6 bases. This CDR3 is 12 amino acids long. Trimming took 9 bases from V and 4 from J, leaving 10 bases between them. The germline V gene has CDR1 LNHNV and CDR2 YYDKDF (reference sequence). Here the CDR3 reads CATWTANQPQHF. In DNA form, the CDR3 reads TGTGCCACGTGGACAGCAAATCAGCCCCAGCATTTT.

In regard to this clonotype: A read error may explain this, as a much larger clone is one base away. The genes are TRBV2 and TRBJ1-2; D unclear. Trimming pared 4 bases from V and 0 bases from J, leaving 9 bases between. Germline CDR1 reads SNHLY; CDR2 reads FYNNEI. The CDR3 covers 14 residues. The CDR3 protein is CASSGSRTNYGYTF. The CDR3 DNA reads TGTGCCAGCAGTGGGAGCCGTACTAACTATGGCTACACCTTC.

Note on this clonotype: This may stem from a read error, because a much larger clone lies one nucleotide away. The chain is built from TRBV7-3 and TRBJ2-5; 7 bases are a match to TRBD2. V lost 3 bases, J lost 1 base, and 11 bases stayed unmatched. The CDR3 is made up of 17 amino acids. CDR1 and CDR2 (germline): SGHTA, FQGTGA. The CDR3 DNA follows: TGTGCCAGCAGCTTTCTTCAGCTAGCGGACCTCCAAGAGACCCAGTACTTC. Its protein product is CASSFLQLADLQETQYF.